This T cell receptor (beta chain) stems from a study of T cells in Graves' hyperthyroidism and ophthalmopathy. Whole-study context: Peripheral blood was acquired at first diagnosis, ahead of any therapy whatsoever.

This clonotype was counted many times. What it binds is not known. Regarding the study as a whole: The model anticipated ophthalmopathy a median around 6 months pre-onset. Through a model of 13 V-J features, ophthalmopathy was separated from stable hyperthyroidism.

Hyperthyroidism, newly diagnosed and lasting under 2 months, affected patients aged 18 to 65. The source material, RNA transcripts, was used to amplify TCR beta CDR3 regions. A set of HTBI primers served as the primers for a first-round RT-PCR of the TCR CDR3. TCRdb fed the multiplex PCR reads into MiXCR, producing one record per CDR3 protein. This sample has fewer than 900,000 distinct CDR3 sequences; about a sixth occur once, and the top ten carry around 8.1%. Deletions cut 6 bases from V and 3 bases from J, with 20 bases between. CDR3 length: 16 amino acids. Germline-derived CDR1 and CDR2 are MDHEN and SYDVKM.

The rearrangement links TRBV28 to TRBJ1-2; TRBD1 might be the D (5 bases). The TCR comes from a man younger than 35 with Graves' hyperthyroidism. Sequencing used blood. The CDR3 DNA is TGTGCCAGCAGACATATAGGGACCGACCTGGACTATGGCTACACCTTC. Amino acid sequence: CASRHIGTDLDYGYTF.